This entry concerns a single T cell receptor (beta chain). What it binds is unknown. The data derive from a study of cytomegalovirus exposure and HLA in healthy donors. Study-wide context: Most donors, 81% of several hundred genotyped, fell in the Caucasian-associated ancestry cluster. Overall study findings and caveats: Across HLA loci, a later analysis found differing TCR association rates, with DRB1 most and HLA-C fewest.

The PCR ran on 60 Vbeta and 13 Jbeta primers. This table comes from immunoSEQ multiplex PCR, and its TCRdb copy is limited to in-frame clones, with some not included. The sample's table shows 100,000 to 150,000 clones. Germline V CDR1 and CDR2: MNHNS, SASEGT. This CDR3 region has 13 residues. V was clipped by 4 bases and J by 3 bases, with 9 bases between them. The sequencing sample was made of PBMCs. The chain couples TRBV6-1 to TRBJ1-2; D unresolved. The sequence derives from a woman between 40 and 55 years old in good health and CMV-seropositive. In nucleotides, the CDR3 is TGTGCCAGCAGTGCCCAAGCGCACTATGGCTACACCTTC. Protein: CASSAQAHYGYTF.